The 5 T cell receptor beta chains reported below all come from one sample, sequenced in a study of cytomegalovirus exposure and HLA in healthy donors. Primers included in the PCR were 60 Vbeta and 13 Jbeta primers. Only in-frame clones appear in the TCRdb table, and some are missing; sequencing was by immunoSEQ multiplex PCR. The sample holds 95,000 to 110,000 clones, approximately 79% seen once. Input material: PBMCs. These receptor sequences come from a man aged 18 to 30 in good health and CMV-seronegative.

The rearrangement links TRBV2 to TRBJ1-2; possible D gene TRBD1, 5 bases. The CDR3 has 12 amino acids. Trimming pared 9 bases from V and 13 bases from J, leaving 21 bases between. Looked up from germline, CDR1 is SNHLY and CDR2 is FYNNEI. The chain's CDR3 is CASKGQPDLGTF. The CDR3 DNA reads as TGTGCCAGTAAGGGGCAGCCCGATTTGGGCACCTTC.

The gene calls are TRBV2 and TRBJ2-4; 13 bases line up with TRBD2. After removal of 10 bases from V and 7 bases from J, the junction contained 7 bases not matched to a gene. The CDR3 runs to 14 residues. Germline lookup yields CDR1 SNHLY and CDR2 FYNNEI. CDR3 coding DNA: TGTGCCACGGGACTAGCGGGGTCCGGGAACATTCAGTACTTC. Protein: CATGLAGSGNIQYF.

J is TRBJ1-6 and V is TRBV6-6; D perhaps matches TRBD1 (6 bases). This CDR3 region has 16 residues. Looked up from germline, CDR1 is MNHNY and CDR2 is SVGAGI (reference sequence). The V end lost 7 bases, the J end lost 6 bases, and 19 bases lay between the germline ends. CDR3 DNA sequence: TGTGCCAGCAAACACCTGTCGGGGGGCAGTAATTCACCCCTCCACTTT. Translated, it gives CASKHLSGGSNSPLHF.

The CDR3 DNA sequence: TGTGCCAGCAGAAACCGGGGGTCCTACGAGCAGTACTTC. Protein sequence: CASRNRGSYEQYF. J is TRBJ2-7 and V is TRBV5-4, with D possibly being TRBD2 (6 bases). With 5 bases removed from V and 1 base from J, the gap between germline ends came to 10 bases. The V gene's germline CDR1 is SGHNT and CDR2 YYREEE (reference sequence). The CDR3 covers 13 residues.

The chain is built from TRBV5-1 and TRBJ2-7; TRBD1 agrees at 7 bases. This CDR3 is 14 amino acids long. Germline V gene data show CDR1 as SGHRS and CDR2 as YFSETQ. The J segment lost 2 bases and the V segment lost 0 bases, leaving 2 bases of the junction unmatched. The CDR3 DNA reads TGCGCCAGCAGCTTGGGGACAGGTCCCTACGAGCAGTACTTC. Amino acids: CASSLGTGPYEQYF.